Ten or more counts support the clone carrying this T cell receptor beta chain. Antigen: not known. This entry belongs to a study of early T cells in non-severe SARS-CoV-2 infection. Study summary: Bulk RNA taken from unsorted whole blood was sequenced, leaving chains unpaired.

TCRdb reprocessed the 5' RACE reads with MiXCR, giving one entry per CDR3 protein. The sample holds about 84,000 distinct CDR3 sequences, over 10% seen once. Broader study findings: The study's VDJdb matching favored anti-spike CD8 responses and missed private and CD4 specificities.

This CDR3 comprises 15 residues. V dropped 5 bases and J dropped 2; count of bases not matched to a gene: 3. The receptor's source is an adult who was a healthcare worker with PCR-confirmed SARS-CoV-2 infection or an uninfected control (not recorded which). The V call is TRBV12-3 or TRBV12-4, the J call TRBJ2-6, with 7 bases that match TRBD1. Sequenced sample: whole blood. The CDR3 DNA reads as TGTGCCAGCAGTCCGACAGGGCCTGGGGCCAACGTCCTGACTTTC. This sequence encodes CASSPTGPGANVLTF.